This entry lists 4 T cell receptor beta chains sequenced from one sample in a study of cytomegalovirus exposure and HLA in healthy donors (TCRdb year 2017). Library creation used the immunoSEQ multiplex PCR assay. The multiplex PCR relied on a mix of 60 forward primers for TCR Vbeta segments and 13 reverse primers for TCR Jbeta segments. TCRdb took over this immuneACCESS table, retaining in-frame rearrangements with V and J assigned. Such tables are incomplete; in checked studies, under half of the missing clones stem from an unresolved V gene, and the remainder is unexplained. This sample has about 100,000 clones in its table, and 70% to 85% of those were observed once. 1.2% of the sample is taken by the ten largest. Sequencing was done on a sample of PBMCs. Every receptor here comes from a woman younger than 30 in good health and CMV-seronegative.

The chain employs TRBV6-4 and TRBJ1-5, with TRBD1 identical over 7 bases. Trimming at V came to 3 bases and at J to 3 bases, leaving 2 bases not matched to a gene. Germline values: CDR1 MRHNA, CDR2 SNTAGT. The length of the CDR3 is 14 residues. CDR3 loop: CASSETGDNQPQHF. The CDR3 region has the DNA TGTGCCAGCAGTGAAACAGGGGACAATCAGCCCCAGCATTTT.

This clone was seen once. The genes are TRBV7-9 and TRBJ2-1, with D possibly being TRBD1 (6 bases). The CDR3 runs to 15 residues. Looked up from germline, CDR1 is SEHNR and CDR2 is FQNEAQ (reference sequence). V lost 7 bases and J 6 bases, leaving 19 bases between the germline ends. The DNA of the CDR3 is TGTGCCAGCACCTGGGGTGGGGGCGCGAGCAATGAGCAGTTCTTC. Translation gives CASTWGGGASNEQFF.

The V gene is TRBV19, the J gene TRBJ1-2; 7 positions agree with TRBD1. V gave up 8 bases and J gave up 4 bases; unmatched junction bases: 13. The CDR3 spans 15 residues. CDR1 and CDR2 (germline): LNHDA, SQIVND (reference sequence). The CDR3 DNA follows: TGTGCCAGTGACAACCCGGGACAGTTCATCTATGGCTACACCTTC. It specifies CASDNPGQFIYGYTF.

The V gene is TRBV7-9, the J gene TRBJ2-7; D is undetermined. The CDR3 loop spans 15 amino acids. CDR1 and CDR2 from the germline V gene are SEHNR and FQNEAQ (reference sequence). V was trimmed by 1 base and J by 0 bases, leaving 10 bases between them. CDR3 nucleotides: TGTGCCAGCAGCTTAGGAGGTCTAGTCTCCTACGAGCAGTACTTC. It yields the protein CASSLGGLVSYEQYF.